A selection of T cell receptor beta chains follows, all from one sample in a study of regulatory T cells in long-lasting Graves disease. TCRdb processed the multiplex PCR reads anew with MiXCR; each CDR3 protein has one entry. The data hold 350,000 to 500,000 distinct CDR3 sequences, with 14% observed a single time. These records were also assigned to another study, of T cells in Graves' hyperthyroidism and ophthalmopathy.

The input for sequencing was peripheral blood mononuclear cells (PBMCs), taken at new diagnosis, from a patient treated with antithyroid drugs. These receptors all come from a woman aged 50 to 65 with Graves disease. Both conserved end residues are part of each CDR3. Fields, in order: V gene, clone size, D gene, CDR3 length, J gene, CDR3 DNA, CDR3 protein. The D gene is left open where the match is weak. Clone size is given for some rows only: seen once, a few or many times, or a class if the clone is expanded.

TRBV3-1,-,TRBD1,14,TRBJ1-6,TGTGCCAGCAGCCACTTAAACAGGGGTTCACCCCTCCACTTT,CASSHLNRGSPLHF
TRBV5-6,-,TRBD1,16,TRBJ2-4,TGTGCCAGCAGCACAATAAAGGGTGGACAGGGAAACATTCAGTACTTC,CASSTIKGGQGNIQYF
TRBV12-3/TRBV12-4,many,TRBD1,16,TRBJ2-3,TGTGCCAGCACCCAGGGGGCGGGGCCTCTCACAGATACGCAGTATTTT,CASTQGAGPLTDTQYF
TRBV20-1,-,TRBD2,15,TRBJ2-3,TGCAGTGCTAGGTCAGCGGGAGGGGCCGCAGATACGCAGTATTTT,CSARSAGGAADTQYF
TRBV11-2,many,-,17,TRBJ2-3,TGTGCCAGCAGCCTAGTCTGGATGAAAGAACGCACAGATACGCAGTATTTT,CASSLVWMKERTDTQYF
TRBV11-2,many,-,16,TRBJ1-6,TGTGCCAGCAGCTCCGACCGGTCCCACTTGGGCTCACCCCTCCACTTT,CASSSDRSHLGSPLHF
TRBV5-1,few,-,17,TRBJ2-7,TGCGCCAGCAGCTTGGATTCCGTCGGGACGAGCTCCTACGAGCAGTACTTC,CASSLDSVGTSSYEQYF
TRBV30,few,-,14,TRBJ2-2,TGTGCCTGGAGGGGCGGGACGAACACCGGGGAGCTGTTTTTT,CAWRGGTNTGELFF
TRBV20-1,few,TRBD2,17,TRBJ2-1,TGCAGTGCGCCGGGACTAGCGGGATTAAACTCCTACAATGAGCAGTTCTTC,CSAPGLAGLNSYNEQFF
TRBV7-9,many,TRBD2,18,TRBJ2-1,TGTGCCAGCAGCTTAGCGAACTCACTAGCGGCACCCTGGGATGAGCAGTTCTTC,CASSLANSLAAPWDEQFF
TRBV28,many,TRBD1,14,TRBJ2-7,TGTGCCAGCAGAGATAACAGGGGGCGGGACGAGCAGTACTTC,CASRDNRGRDEQYF
TRBV5-1,few,-,14,TRBJ1-2,TGCGCCAGCAGCTTCGAAAGGGGCGCCTATGGCTACACCTTC,CASSFERGAYGYTF
TRBV7-9,-,-,14,TRBJ2-5,TGTGCCAGCAGCGACCGAAGCTACCAAGAGACCCAGTACTTC,CASSDRSYQETQYF
TRBV12-3/TRBV12-4,-,TRBD2,16,TRBJ2-5,TGTGCCAGCACCCGGATGGGACTAGCGGGAGTAGAGACCCAGTACTTC,CASTRMGLAGVETQYF
TRBV10-3,many,-,14,TRBJ2-1,TGTGCCATCAGTGAGGGCCAGTTGGGCAATGAGCAGTTCTTC,CAISEGQLGNEQFF
TRBV7-9,-,-,14,TRBJ2-4,TGTGCCAGCAGCTTAAAGGGCCTGGGACCCATTCAGTACTTC,CASSLKGLGPIQYF
TRBV30,few,TRBD1,14,TRBJ2-7,TGTGCCTGGAGTTCGGACAGGGGACGAGGCGAGCAGTACTTC,CAWSSDRGRGEQYF
TRBV10-1,many,-,12,TRBJ2-7,TGCGCCAGCAGTGAGTTCGCCGACGAGCAGTACTTC,CASSEFADEQYF
TRBV18,few,TRBD2,16,TRBJ2-3,TGTGCCAGCTCACCGTCGTCGCTAGCGGTCACAGATACGCAGTATTTT,CASSPSSLAVTDTQYF
TRBV27,many,-,13,TRBJ2-3,TGTGCCAGCAGTTTATTTGGCACAGATACGCAGTATTTT,CASSLFGTDTQYF
TRBV13,many,-,17,TRBJ2-3,TGTGCCAGCAGCTTAACATCAGGGGTTAAGGATAGCGGTACGCAGTATTTT,CASSLTSGVKDSGTQYF
TRBV5-1,once,-,16,TRBJ2-5,TGCGCCAGCAGCTTTAACCTGGGCAGGGCACAAGAGACCCAGTACTTC,CASSFNLGRAQETQYF
TRBV27,many,-,19,TRBJ2-3,TGTGCCAGCAGTTTATCTCCTATCGCCGCAGAGGAATTTACAGATACGCAGTATTTT,CASSLSPIAAEEFTDTQYF
TRBV11-2,-,-,15,TRBJ2-1,TGTGCCAGCAGCCCACAGGGTTATCCCCCCAATGAGCAGTTCTTC,CASSPQGYPPNEQFF